The T cell receptor beta chain described here comes from a study of technical replicates of blood from a handful of donors. From germline, CDR1 is MNHEY and CDR2 SMNVEV (reference sequence). Between the trimmed V and J ends, which lost 2 bases and 0 bases, there was a span of 13 bases. The CDR3 runs 17 residues. Sequencing used immunoSEQ multiplex PCR; TCRdb keeps in-frame clones, though not all of them. The profile shows approximately 73,000 clones, around 96% of them singletons. The sample taken for sequencing was T cells isolated from PBMCs. This TCR was sampled from a human donor in good health. The chain joins TRBV27 to TRBJ1-4; D call uncertain. The CDR3 spells CASSLEGSLTTNEKLFF. DNA for the CDR3: TGTGCCAGCAGTTTAGAGGGAAGCTTGACAACTAATGAAAAACTGTTTTTT.